Below, 14 T cell receptor beta chains from the same sample are listed, as sequenced in a study of cytomegalovirus exposure and HLA in healthy donors. The PCR ran on 60 Vbeta and 13 Jbeta primers. Measured with immunoSEQ multiplex PCR; TCRdb has only the in-frame clones, and not every one. This table has about 150,000 clones, around two thirds appearing once. Sample: PBMCs. The receptors stem from a man aged 30 to 39 in good health and CMV-seropositive.

The chain couples TRBV6-5 to TRBJ1-4, with D perhaps matching TRBD1 (5 bases). The V gene's germline CDR1 is MNHEY and CDR2 SVGAGI. V was trimmed by 2 bases and J by 5 bases, leaving 9 bases between them. The CDR3 has 14 amino acids. CDR3 loop: CASSYGGKNEKLFF. Here the CDR3 DNA reads TGTGCCAGCAGTTACGGGGGGAAGAATGAAAAACTGTTTTTT.

J is TRBJ2-4 and V is TRBV18; TRBD2 is a possible D gene (6 bases). This CDR3 has 16 residues. The germline CDR1 and CDR2 sequences are KGHSH and LQKENI. V was shortened by 2 bases and J by 7 bases, with 18 bases between the two germline ends. In nucleotides, the CDR3 is TGTGCCAGCTCACCAATCCCGAGGGGACTCATGAACATTCAGTACTTC. Residues: CASSPIPRGLMNIQYF.

The rearrangement uses TRBV6-1 and TRBJ2-7; 7 nucleotides agree with TRBD1. Germline V gene data show CDR1 as MNHNS and CDR2 as SASEGT. There are 15 residues in the CDR3. With 4 bases clipped from V and 1 base from J, the junction kept 7 bases outside the gene matches. CDR3 region: CASSGPGQRSYEQYF. The CDR3 DNA sequence: TGTGCCAGCAGTGGTCCGGGACAGCGATCCTACGAGCAGTACTTC.

This clone has just one count. Other DNA sequences from this sample encode an identical CDR3 as well. The rearrangement joins TRBV27 to TRBJ1-2; 8 bases agree with TRBD1. V lost 9 bases to trimming and J lost 8 bases; unmatched junction nucleotides: 8. Germline V CDR1 and CDR2: MNHEY, SMNVEV (reference sequence). The CDR3 length is 12 residues. CDR3 in amino acids: CASSDRGDGYTF. CDR3 DNA sequence: TGTGCCAGTTCCGACAGGGGCGACGGCTACACCTTC.

This clone was counted a few times. The chain joins TRBV4-2 to TRBJ2-3; D possibly corresponds to TRBD2 (5 bases). CDR1 and CDR2 (germline): LGHNA, YNFKEQ. CDR3 length: 17 amino acids. V lost 0 bases and J lost 3, with 16 bases in between. The CDR3 DNA reads as TGTGCCAGCAGCCAAGAGGCCGGTGGCGGCGGGACAGATACGCAGTATTTT. Residues: CASSQEAGGGGTDTQYF.

The chain carries TRBV5-1 and TRBJ2-7; 10 bases align to TRBD2. The junction had 3 bases not matched to a gene; V was cut back by 0 bases and J by 3 bases. The CDR3 totals 15 residues. CDR1 and CDR2 from the germline V gene are SGHRS and YFSETQ. The CDR3 here is CASSLEASGSYEQYF. The CDR3 DNA reads TGCGCCAGCAGCTTGGAGGCTAGCGGGAGCTACGAGCAGTACTTC.

V and J are TRBV27 and TRBJ2-1; D is ambiguous. CDR3 length: 11 amino acids. Looked up from germline, CDR1 is MNHEY and CDR2 is SMNVEV (reference sequence). Trimming took 3 bases from V and 7 from J, leaving 4 bases between them. The chain's CDR3 is CASSFGNEQFF. The CDR3 DNA reads as TGTGCCAGCAGTTTCGGGAATGAGCAGTTCTTC.

The chain carries TRBV19 and TRBJ2-3; D might be TRBD2 (6 bases). The V end was cut by 9 bases, the J end by 1 base, with 11 bases between. The CDR3 has 13 amino acids. Germline V lookup: CDR1 LNHDA, CDR2 SQIVND (reference sequence). The CDR3 region is CASELAGTDTQYF. The CDR3 DNA is TGTGCCAGCGAATTAGCGGGCACAGATACGCAGTATTTT.

V is TRBV19 and J is TRBJ2-1; D remains ambiguous. Looked up from germline, CDR1 is LNHDA and CDR2 is SQIVND (reference sequence). This CDR3 contains 14 residues. The V end was cut by 7 bases, the J end by 0 bases, with 10 bases between. Written as DNA, the CDR3 is TGTGCCAGTATCCCCGAGCACTCCTACAATGAGCAGTTCTTC. Translation: CASIPEHSYNEQFF.

This rearrangement joins TRBV28 to TRBJ1-4; D gene unclear. The V end lost 7 bases, the J end lost 2 bases, and 14 bases lay between the germline ends. Looked up from germline, CDR1 is MDHEN and CDR2 is SYDVKM. The CDR3 is 15 residues long. The CDR3 loop is CASTAFAGTNEKLFF. CDR3 in DNA: TGTGCCAGCACCGCGTTTGCGGGGACTAATGAAAAACTGTTTTTT.

This rearrangement joins TRBV30 to TRBJ1-2; TRBD1 aligns across 10 bases. J gave up 8 bases and V 2 bases, and 8 bases lay outside the gene matches. Germline V gives CDR1 GTSNPN, CDR2 SVGIG (reference sequence). This CDR3 is built from 14 residues. CDR3 nucleotide sequence: TGTGCCTGGAGTTCGGGACAGGGGCCATTGGGCTACACCTTC. It is translated as CAWSSGQGPLGYTF.

V and J are TRBV6-5 and TRBJ2-3; 7 positions agree with TRBD1. This CDR3 spans 12 amino acids. Trimming took 6 bases from V and 9 from J; bases not matched to a gene: 6. Germline CDR1 reads MNHEY; CDR2 reads SVGAGI. The CDR3 sequence: CASSPDRRTQYF. In DNA, the CDR3 is TGTGCCAGCAGCCCGGACAGGAGGACGCAGTATTTT.

This chain joins TRBV19 and TRBJ1-1, with 7 bases lining up with TRBD1. Germline CDR1 LNHDA, CDR2 SQIVND (reference sequence). After removal of 1 base from V and 4 bases from J, the junction contained 3 bases not matched to a gene. CDR3 length: 14 amino acids. The DNA for the CDR3 is TGTGCCAGTAGTATAGGCAGGGGGGTCACTGAAGCTTTCTTT. The encoded protein is CASSIGRGVTEAFF.

The chain combines TRBV5-1 with TRBJ1-1, with no clear D. Between the trimmed V and J ends, which lost 0 bases and 3 bases, there was a span of 6 bases. Germline CDR1 is SGHRS and CDR2 is YFSETQ. The CDR3 has 13 amino acids. In DNA, the CDR3 is TGCGCCAGCAGCTTGGACAGTGACACTGAAGCTTTCTTT. This encodes CASSLDSDTEAFF.